The rows below give T cell receptor beta chains drawn from one sample of a study of blood T cell repertoires in COVID-19. The data were produced by immunoSEQ multiplex PCR, yet TCRdb's version contains in-frame clones alone and is incomplete. The repertoire holds about 98,000 clones, with around nine tenths as singletons. The sample comprised peripheral blood. Every receptor here comes from a man between 65 and 85 years old with acute or convalescent COVID-19. CDR3s leave out the opening cysteine and the closing phenylalanine or tryptophan. Fields, in order: J gene, V gene, CDR3 protein.

J gene: TRBJ1-1
V gene: TRBV15
CDR3 protein: ATSRGRTGKTEAF

J gene: TRBJ2-1
V gene: TRBV10-3
CDR3 protein: AIRGLADNEQF

J gene: TRBJ1-1
V gene: TRBV7-9
CDR3 protein: ASSPEFQGTEAF

J gene: TRBJ1-2
V gene: TRBV29-1
CDR3 protein: SVEMVTRGNGYT

J gene: TRBJ2-2
V gene: TRBV28
CDR3 protein: ASSLDTGELF

J gene: TRBJ1-1
V gene: TRBV7-6
CDR3 protein: ASSSGQGALGTEAF

J gene: TRBJ2-3
V gene: TRBV19
CDR3 protein: ASSTPGTSGGASFGNTQY

J gene: TRBJ1-3
V gene: TRBV6-6
CDR3 protein: ASSYQGTGNTIY

J gene: TRBJ2-5
V gene: TRBV5-1
CDR3 protein: ASSLGRSAQETQY

J gene: TRBJ2-6
V gene: TRBV5-5
CDR3 protein: ASSLGVRTGERSGANVLT

J gene: TRBJ2-1
V gene: TRBV6-4
CDR3 protein: ASSVSGYNEQF

J gene: TRBJ1-2
V gene: TRBV5-4
CDR3 protein: ASSSGTRALDYGYT

J gene: TRBJ2-7
V gene: TRBV5-4
CDR3 protein: ASRMFGTYEQY

J gene: TRBJ1-6
V gene: TRBV6-1
CDR3 protein: ASSEVGPLH

J gene: TRBJ1-5
V gene: TRBV2
CDR3 protein: ASSELAGGNQPQH

J gene: TRBJ2-3
V gene: TRBV10-3
CDR3 protein: AISAGTGGLDTQY

J gene: TRBJ1-6
V gene: TRBV30
CDR3 protein: ACTDSSNSPLH